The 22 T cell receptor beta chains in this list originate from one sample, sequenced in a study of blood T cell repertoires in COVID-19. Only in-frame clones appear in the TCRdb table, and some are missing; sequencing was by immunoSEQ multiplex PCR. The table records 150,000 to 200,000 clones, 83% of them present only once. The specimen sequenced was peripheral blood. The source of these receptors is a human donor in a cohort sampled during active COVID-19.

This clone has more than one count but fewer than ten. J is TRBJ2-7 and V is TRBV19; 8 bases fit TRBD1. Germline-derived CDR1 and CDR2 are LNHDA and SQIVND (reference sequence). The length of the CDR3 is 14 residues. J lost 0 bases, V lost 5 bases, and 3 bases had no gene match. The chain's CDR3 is CASSVDRASYEQYF. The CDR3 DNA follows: TGTGCCAGTAGTGTGGACAGGGCCTCCTACGAGCAGTACTTC.

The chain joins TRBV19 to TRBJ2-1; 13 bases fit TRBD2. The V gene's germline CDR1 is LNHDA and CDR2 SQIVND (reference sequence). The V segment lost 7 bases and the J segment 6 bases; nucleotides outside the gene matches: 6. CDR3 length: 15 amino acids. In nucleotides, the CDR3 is TGTGCCAGTACCCCGGGACTAGCGGGAAGCAATGAGCAGTTCTTC. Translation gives CASTPGLAGSNEQFF.

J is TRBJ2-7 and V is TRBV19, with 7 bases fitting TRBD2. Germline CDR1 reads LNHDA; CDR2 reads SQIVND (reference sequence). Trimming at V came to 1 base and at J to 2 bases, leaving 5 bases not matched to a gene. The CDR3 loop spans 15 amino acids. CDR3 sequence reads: CASSIALAEPYEQYF. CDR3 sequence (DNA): TGTGCCAGTAGTATAGCTCTAGCGGAACCCTACGAGCAGTACTTC.

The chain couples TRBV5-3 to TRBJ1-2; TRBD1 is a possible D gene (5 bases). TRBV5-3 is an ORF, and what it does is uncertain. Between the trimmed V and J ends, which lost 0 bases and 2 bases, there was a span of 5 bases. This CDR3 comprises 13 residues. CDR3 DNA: TGTGCCAGAAGCTTGGGACAGAACTATGGCTACACCTTC. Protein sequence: CARSLGQNYGYTF.

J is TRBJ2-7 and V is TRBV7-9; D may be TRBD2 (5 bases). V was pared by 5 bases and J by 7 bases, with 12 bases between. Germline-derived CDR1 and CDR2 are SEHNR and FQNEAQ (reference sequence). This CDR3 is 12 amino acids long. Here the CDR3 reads CASSRAPGEQYF. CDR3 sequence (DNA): TGTGCCAGCAGCCGGGCCCCGGGAGAGCAGTACTTC.

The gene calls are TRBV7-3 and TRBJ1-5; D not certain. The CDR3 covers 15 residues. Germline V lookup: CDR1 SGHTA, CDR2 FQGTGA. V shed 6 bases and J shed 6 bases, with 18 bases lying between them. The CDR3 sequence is CASRSSGGGIQPQHF. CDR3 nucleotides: TGTGCCAGCAGGTCCTCCGGTGGAGGGATTCAGCCCCAGCATTTT.

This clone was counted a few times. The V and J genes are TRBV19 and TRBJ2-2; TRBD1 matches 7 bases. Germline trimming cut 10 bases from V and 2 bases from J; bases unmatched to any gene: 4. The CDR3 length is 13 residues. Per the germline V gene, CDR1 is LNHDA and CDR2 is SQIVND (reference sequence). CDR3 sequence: CATRQGNTGELFF. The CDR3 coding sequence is TGTGCCACTCGACAGGGCAACACCGGGGAGCTGTTTTTT.

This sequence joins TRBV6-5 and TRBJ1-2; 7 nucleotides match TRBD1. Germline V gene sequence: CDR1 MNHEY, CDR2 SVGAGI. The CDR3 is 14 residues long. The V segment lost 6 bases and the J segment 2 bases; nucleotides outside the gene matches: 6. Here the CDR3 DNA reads TGTGCCAGCAGCATGACAGGGCCCAACTATGGCTACACCTTC. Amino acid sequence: CASSMTGPNYGYTF.

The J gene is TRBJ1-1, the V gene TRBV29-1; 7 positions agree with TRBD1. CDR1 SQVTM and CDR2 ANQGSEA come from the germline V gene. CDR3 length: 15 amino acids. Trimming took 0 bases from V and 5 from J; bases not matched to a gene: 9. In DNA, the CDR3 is TGCAGCGTTGAAGATCGTCCCAGGGGGAAAACTGAAGCTTTCTTT. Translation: CSVEDRPRGKTEAFF.

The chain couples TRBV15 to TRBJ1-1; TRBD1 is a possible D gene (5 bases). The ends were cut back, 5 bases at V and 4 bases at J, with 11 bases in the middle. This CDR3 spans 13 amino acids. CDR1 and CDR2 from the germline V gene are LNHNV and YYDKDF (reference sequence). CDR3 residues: CATSGGSVTEAFF. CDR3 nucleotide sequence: TGTGCCACCAGCGGGGGGTCGGTCACTGAAGCTTTCTTT. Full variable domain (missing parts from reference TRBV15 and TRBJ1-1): DAMVIQNPRYQVTQFGKPVTLSCSQTLNHNVMYWYQQKSSQAPKLLFHYYDKDFNNEADTPDNFQSRRPNTSFCFLDIRSPGLGDTAMYLCATSGGSVTEAFFGQGTRLTVV.

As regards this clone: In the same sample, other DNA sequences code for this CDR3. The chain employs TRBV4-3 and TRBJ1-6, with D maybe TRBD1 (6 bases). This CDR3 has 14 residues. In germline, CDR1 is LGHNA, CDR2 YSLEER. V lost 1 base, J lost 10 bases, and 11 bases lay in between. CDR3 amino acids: CASSQGQEGSPLHF. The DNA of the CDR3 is TGCGCCAGCAGCCAAGGACAGGAAGGATCACCCCTCCACTTT.

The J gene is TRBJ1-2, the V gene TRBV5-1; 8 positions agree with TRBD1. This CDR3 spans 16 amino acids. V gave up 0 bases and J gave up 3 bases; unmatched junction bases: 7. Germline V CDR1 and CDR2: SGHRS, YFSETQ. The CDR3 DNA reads TGCGCCAGCAGCTTGGTAACAGGGGGGTCGGACTATGGCTACACCTTC. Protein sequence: CASSLVTGGSDYGYTF. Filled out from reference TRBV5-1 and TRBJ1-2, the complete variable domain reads KAGVTQTPRYLIKTRGQQVTLSCSPISGHRSVSWYQQTPGQGLQFLFEYFSETQRNKGNFPGRFSGRQFSNSRSEMNVSTLELGDSALYLCASSLVTGGSDYGYTFGSGTRLTVV.

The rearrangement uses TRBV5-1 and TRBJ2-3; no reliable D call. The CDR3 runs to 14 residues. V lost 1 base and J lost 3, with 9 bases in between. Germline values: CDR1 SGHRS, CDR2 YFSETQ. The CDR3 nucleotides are TGCGCCAGCAGCTTGAACAGCTTAACAGATACGCAGTATTTT. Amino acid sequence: CASSLNSLTDTQYF.

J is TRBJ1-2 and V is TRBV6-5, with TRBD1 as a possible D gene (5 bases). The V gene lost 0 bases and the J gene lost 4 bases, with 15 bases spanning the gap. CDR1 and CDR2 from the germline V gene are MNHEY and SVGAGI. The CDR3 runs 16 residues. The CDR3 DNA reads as TGTGCCAGCAGTTACTCGACGGCCCGCGGGGCCTATGGCTACACCTTC. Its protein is CASSYSTARGAYGYTF.

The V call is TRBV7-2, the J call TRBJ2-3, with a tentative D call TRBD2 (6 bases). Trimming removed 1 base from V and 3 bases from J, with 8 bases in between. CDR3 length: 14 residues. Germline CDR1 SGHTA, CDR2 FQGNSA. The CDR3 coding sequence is TGTGCCAGCAGCTTAGGCGGGACGACAGATACGCAGTATTTT. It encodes CASSLGGTTDTQYF.

The CDR3 here is CASSPSSGSIYEQYF. CDR3 nucleotide sequence: TGTGCCAGCAGCCCCTCTAGCGGGAGCATCTACGAGCAGTACTTC. The V and J genes are TRBV6-6 and TRBJ2-7; 10 bases fit TRBD2. CDR3 length equals 15 residues. Germline-derived CDR1 and CDR2 are MNHNY and SVGAGI (reference sequence). The trim removed 6 bases at V and 3 bases at J, leaving 8 bases unmatched.

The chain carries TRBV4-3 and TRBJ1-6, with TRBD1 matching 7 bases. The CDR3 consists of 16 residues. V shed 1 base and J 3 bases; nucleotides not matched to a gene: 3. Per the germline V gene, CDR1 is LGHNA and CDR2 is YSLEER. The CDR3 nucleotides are TGCGCCAGCAGCCAAGTGACAGGGCGCTATAATTCACCCCTCCACTTT. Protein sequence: CASSQVTGRYNSPLHF.

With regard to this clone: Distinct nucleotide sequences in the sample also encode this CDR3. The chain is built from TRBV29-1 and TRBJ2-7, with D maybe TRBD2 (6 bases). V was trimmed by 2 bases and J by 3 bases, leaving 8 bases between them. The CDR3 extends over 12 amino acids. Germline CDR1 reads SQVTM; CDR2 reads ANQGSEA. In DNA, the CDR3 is TGCAGCGTTGAAACGGGGGACTACGAGCAGTACTTC. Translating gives CSVETGDYEQYF.

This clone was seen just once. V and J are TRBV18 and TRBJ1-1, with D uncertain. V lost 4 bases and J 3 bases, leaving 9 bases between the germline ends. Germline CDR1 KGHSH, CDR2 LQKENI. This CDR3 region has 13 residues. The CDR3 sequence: CASSRMGDTEAFF. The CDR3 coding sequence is TGTGCCAGCTCACGAATGGGAGACACTGAAGCTTTCTTT.

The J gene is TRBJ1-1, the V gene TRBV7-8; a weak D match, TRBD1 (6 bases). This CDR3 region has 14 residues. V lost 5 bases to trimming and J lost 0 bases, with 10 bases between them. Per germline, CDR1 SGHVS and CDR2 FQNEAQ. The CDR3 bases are TGTGCCAGCAGCGCTGGGGGCCTGAACACTGAAGCTTTCTTT. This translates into CASSAGGLNTEAFF.

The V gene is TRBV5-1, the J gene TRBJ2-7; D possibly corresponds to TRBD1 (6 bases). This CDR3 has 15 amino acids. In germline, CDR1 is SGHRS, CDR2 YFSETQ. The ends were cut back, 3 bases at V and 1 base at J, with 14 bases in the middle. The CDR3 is CASSSTGSGSYEQYF. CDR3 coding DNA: TGCGCCAGCAGCTCAACAGGGTCGGGATCCTACGAGCAGTACTTC. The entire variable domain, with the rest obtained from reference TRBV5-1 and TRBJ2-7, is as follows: KAGVTQTPRYLIKTRGQQVTLSCSPISGHRSVSWYQQTPGQGLQFLFEYFSETQRNKGNFPGRFSGRQFSNSRSEMNVSTLELGDSALYLCASSSTGSGSYEQYFGPGTRLTVT.

The CDR3 nucleotides read TGTGCCAGCAGCTTAACTTTTAGCCTCTCGCGACGGCAGTTCTTC. Residues: CASSLTFSLSRRQFF. The V call is TRBV7-3, the J call TRBJ2-1; D unresolved. V shed 0 bases and J shed 12 bases, with 18 bases lying between them. The CDR3 extends over 15 amino acids. Germline V gene lookup returns CDR1 SGHTA and CDR2 FQGTGA.